This entry concerns a single T cell receptor (beta chain). These data belong to a study of blood T cell repertoires in COVID-19. For the study at large: The United States, Italy and Spain provided the acute and convalescent COVID-19 samples.

This table comes from immunoSEQ multiplex PCR, and its TCRdb copy is limited to in-frame clones, with some not included. This table holds 50,000 to 60,000 clones, roughly 80% found once. Germline trimming cut 1 base from V and 5 bases from J; bases unmatched to any gene: 14. This CDR3 contains 18 residues. CDR1 and CDR2 from the germline V gene are SGDLS and YYNGEE. This sequence was found in a human donor in a cohort sampled during active or convalescent COVID-19. J is TRBJ2-5 and V is TRBV9; 10 bases fit TRBD2. Sequenced sample: peripheral blood. CDR3 coding DNA: TGTGCCAGCAGCGTAACATTAGCCAGCGGGGGGGCTTTGGAGACCCAGTACTTC. Translating it yields CASSVTLASGGALETQYF.